This T cell receptor beta chain emerged from a study of OX40 agonist ivuxolimab in advanced cancers. CDR1 is LGHNA and CDR2 is YSLEER in the germline V gene. The length of the CDR3 is 13 residues. Generated by immunoSEQ multiplex PCR, the TCRdb table keeps only in-frame clones and is missing some. The sample records some 80,000 clones, around 94% being singletons. About this clone itself: A junction end diverges from the germline sequence, so it may reflect a read error.

The clonotype originates from an adult with an advanced solid tumor such as melanoma, head and neck, liver or kidney cancer. The material sequenced was CD4+ or CD8+ T cells sorted from blood, taken in a trial of the OX40 agonist ivuxolimab. The genes are TRBV4-3 and TRBJ1-1; D call uncertain. As DNA, the CDR3 is TGCGCCAGCAGCCAAGATAGTAACAGTGAAGCTTTCTTT. Its protein product is CASSQDSNSEAFF.